The entry that follows covers one TCR beta chain sequence. In the original workflow: Nucleated cell number was recorded as an estimate derived from reference gene primer amplification. TCRdb's copy holds only in-frame clones and misses some; the assay was immunoSEQ multiplex PCR. V, J and clone size are taken as reported in that table, and D and trimming were inferred from the DNA itself. The table includes nearly 300,000 clones, around 84% detected once. Seattle patients were enrolled during active infection and followed longitudinally. The data are from a study of blood T cell repertoires in COVID-19. In the study overall: Samples representing acute and convalescent COVID-19 were sourced from the United States, Italy and Spain. Nucleic acid was either cDNA or gDNA, and it came from T cells, B-cell-depleted T cells, or PBMCs.

The CDR3 loop spans 15 amino acids. Deletions cut 1 base from V and 0 bases from J, with 7 bases between. Germline-derived CDR1 and CDR2 are LNHDA and SQIVND (reference sequence). The sample consisted of peripheral blood. This chain links TRBV19 with TRBJ2-1; D is undetermined. This sequence was found in a human donor with COVID-19, enrolled during active disease. The donor label of this sample is uncertain. Written as DNA, the CDR3 is TGTGCCAGTAGTATAGCCTTTAGCTCCTACAATGAGCAGTTCTTC. Its protein product is CASSIAFSSYNEQFF.